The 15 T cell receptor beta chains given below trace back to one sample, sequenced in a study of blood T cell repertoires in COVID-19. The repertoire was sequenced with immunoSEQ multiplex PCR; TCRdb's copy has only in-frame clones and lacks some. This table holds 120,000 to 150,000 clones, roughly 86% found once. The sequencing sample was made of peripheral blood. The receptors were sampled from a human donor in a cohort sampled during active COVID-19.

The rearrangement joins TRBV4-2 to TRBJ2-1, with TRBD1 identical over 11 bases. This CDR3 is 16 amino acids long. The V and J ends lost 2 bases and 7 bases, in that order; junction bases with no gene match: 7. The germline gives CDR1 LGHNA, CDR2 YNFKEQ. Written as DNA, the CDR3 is TGTGCCAGCAGCCAACGCGGGACAGGGGGAACTAATGAGCAGTTCTTC. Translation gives CASSQRGTGGTNEQFF.

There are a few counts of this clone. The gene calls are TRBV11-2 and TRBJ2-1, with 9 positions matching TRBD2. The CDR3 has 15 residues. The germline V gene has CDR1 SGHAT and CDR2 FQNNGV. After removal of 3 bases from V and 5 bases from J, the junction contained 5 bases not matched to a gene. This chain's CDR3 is CASSFLAGLNNEQFF. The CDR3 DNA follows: TGTGCCAGCAGCTTCCTAGCGGGGCTTAACAATGAGCAGTTCTTC.

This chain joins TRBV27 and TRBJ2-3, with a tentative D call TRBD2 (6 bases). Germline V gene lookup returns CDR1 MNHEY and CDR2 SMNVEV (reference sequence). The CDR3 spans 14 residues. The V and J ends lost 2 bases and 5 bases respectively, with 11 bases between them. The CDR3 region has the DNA TGTGCCAGCAGTTTAAGGGAGGCGGGAGATACGCAGTATTTT. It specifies CASSLREAGDTQYF.

CDR3 loop: CASSSVNSGGAKEQYF. Here the CDR3 DNA reads TGCGCCAGCAGCTCGGTAAATAGCGGGGGGGCTAAGGAGCAGTACTTC. The rearrangement joins TRBV5-1 to TRBJ2-7; 11 nucleotides line up with TRBD2. The CDR3 runs 16 residues. Germline loops: CDR1 SGHRS, CDR2 YFSETQ. J was trimmed by 7 bases and V by 3 bases; bases with no gene match: 12. The variable domain in full, completed from reference TRBV5-1 and TRBJ2-7, reads KAGVTQTPRYLIKTRGQQVTLSCSPISGHRSVSWYQQTPGQGLQFLFEYFSETQRNKGNFPGRFSGRQFSNSRSEMNVSTLELGDSALYLCASSSVNSGGAKEQYFGPGTRLTVT.

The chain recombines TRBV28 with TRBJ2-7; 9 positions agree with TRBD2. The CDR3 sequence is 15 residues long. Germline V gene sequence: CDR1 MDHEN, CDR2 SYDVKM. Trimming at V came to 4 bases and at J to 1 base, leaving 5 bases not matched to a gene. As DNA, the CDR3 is TGTGCCAGCAGTTCAGCGGGAGGTGGGTCCTACGAGCAGTACTTC. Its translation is CASSSAGGGSYEQYF.

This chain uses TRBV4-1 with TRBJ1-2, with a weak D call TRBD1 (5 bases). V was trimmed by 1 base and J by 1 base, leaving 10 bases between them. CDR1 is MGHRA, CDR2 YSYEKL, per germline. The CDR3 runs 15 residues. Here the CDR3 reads CASSQGTGVNYGYTF. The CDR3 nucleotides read TGCGCCAGCAGCCAAGGCACAGGTGTTAACTATGGCTACACCTTC.

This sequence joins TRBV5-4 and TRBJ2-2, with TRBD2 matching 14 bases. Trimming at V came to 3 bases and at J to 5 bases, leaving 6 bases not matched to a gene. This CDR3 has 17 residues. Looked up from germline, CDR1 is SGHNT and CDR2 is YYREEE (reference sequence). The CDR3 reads CASSSWTSGRKTGELFF. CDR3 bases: TGTGCCAGCAGCTCTTGGACTAGCGGGAGGAAGACCGGGGAGCTGTTTTTT.

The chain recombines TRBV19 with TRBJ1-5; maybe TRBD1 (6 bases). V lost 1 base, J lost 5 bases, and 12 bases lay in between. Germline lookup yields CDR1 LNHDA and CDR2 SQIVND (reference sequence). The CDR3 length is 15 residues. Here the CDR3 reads CASSIGTEPYQPQHF. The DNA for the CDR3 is TGTGCCAGTAGTATAGGGACAGAACCCTATCAGCCCCAGCATTTT. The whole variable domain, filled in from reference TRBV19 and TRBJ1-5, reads DGGITQSPKYLFRKEGQNVTLSCEQNLNHDAMYWYRQDPGQGLRLIYYSQIVNDFQKGDIAEGYSVSREKKESFPLTVTSAQKNPTAFYLCASSIGTEPYQPQHFGDGTRLSIL.

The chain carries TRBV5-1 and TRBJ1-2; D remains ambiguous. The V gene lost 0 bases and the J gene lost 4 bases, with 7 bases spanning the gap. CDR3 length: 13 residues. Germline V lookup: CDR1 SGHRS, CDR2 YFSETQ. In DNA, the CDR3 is TGCGCCAGCAGCTTGGGGGCCCCCTATGGCTACACCTTC. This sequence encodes CASSLGAPYGYTF.

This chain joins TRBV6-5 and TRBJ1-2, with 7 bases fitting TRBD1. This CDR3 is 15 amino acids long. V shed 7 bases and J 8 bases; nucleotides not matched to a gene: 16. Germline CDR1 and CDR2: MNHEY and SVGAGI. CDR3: CASTLTRLPGGGYTF. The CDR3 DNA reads TGTGCCAGCACCTTGACCAGACTCCCAGGGGGAGGCTACACCTTC.

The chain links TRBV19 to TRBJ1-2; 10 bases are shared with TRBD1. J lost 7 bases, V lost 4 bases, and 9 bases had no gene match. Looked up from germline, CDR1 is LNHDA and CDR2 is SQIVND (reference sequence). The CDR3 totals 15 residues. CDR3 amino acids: CASSTSPGQGSGYTF. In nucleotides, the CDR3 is TGTGCCAGTAGTACTTCGCCGGGACAGGGGTCTGGCTACACCTTC.

CDR3 in amino acids: CASSYWGGPNTGELFF. CDR3 sequence (DNA): TGTGCCAGCAGCTATTGGGGGGGCCCGAACACCGGGGAGCTGTTTTTT. This chain uses TRBV3-1 (or the pseudogene TRBV3-2) with TRBJ2-2; TRBD2 is a possible D gene (7 bases). Germline lookup yields CDR1 LGHDT and CDR2 YNNKEL (reference sequence). The CDR3 runs 16 residues. Trimming removed 5 bases at V and 0 bases at J, with 13 bases between.

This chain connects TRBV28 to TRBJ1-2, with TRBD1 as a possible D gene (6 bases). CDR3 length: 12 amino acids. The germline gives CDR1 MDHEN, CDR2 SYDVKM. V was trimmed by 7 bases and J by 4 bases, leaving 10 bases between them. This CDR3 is CASTSDSYGYTF. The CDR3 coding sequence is TGTGCCAGCACCTCGGACAGCTATGGCTACACCTTC.

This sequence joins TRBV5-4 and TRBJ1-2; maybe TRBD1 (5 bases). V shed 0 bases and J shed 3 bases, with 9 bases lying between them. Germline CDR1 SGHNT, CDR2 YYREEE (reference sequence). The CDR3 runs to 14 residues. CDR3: CASSLAGGDYGYTF. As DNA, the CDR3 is TGTGCCAGCAGCTTGGCCGGGGGGGACTATGGCTACACCTTC. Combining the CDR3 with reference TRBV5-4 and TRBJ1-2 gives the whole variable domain ETGVTQSPTHLIKTRGQQVTLRCSSQSGHNTVSWYQQALGQGPQFIFQYYREEENGRGNFPPRFSGLQFPNYSSELNVNALELDDSALYLCASSLAGGDYGYTFGSGTRLTVV.

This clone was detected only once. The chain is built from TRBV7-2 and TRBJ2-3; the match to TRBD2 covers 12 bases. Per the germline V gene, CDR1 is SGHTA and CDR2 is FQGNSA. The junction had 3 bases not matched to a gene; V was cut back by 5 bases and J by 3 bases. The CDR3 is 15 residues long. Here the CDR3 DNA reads TGTGCCAGCAGCAGACTAGCGGGGGTAACAGATACGCAGTATTTT. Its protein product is CASSRLAGVTDTQYF.